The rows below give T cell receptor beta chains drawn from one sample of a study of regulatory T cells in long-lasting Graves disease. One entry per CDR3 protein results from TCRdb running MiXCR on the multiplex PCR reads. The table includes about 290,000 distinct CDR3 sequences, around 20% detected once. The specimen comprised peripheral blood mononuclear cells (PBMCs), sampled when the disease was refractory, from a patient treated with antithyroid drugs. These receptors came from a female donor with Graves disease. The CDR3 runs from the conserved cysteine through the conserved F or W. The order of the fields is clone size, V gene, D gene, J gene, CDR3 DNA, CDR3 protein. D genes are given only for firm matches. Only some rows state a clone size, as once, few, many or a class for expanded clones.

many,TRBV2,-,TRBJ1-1,TGTGCCAGCAGTGACCGGGGACCCGGGACTGAAGCTTTCTTT,CASSDRGPGTEAFF
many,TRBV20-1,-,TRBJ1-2,TGCAGTGCTAATCCCGGACAAGCCAACTATGGCTACACCTTC,CSANPGQANYGYTF
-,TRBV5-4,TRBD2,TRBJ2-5,TGTGCCAGCAGCTTGGGAGCGGGAGGTGGAAAGACCCAGTACTTC,CASSLGAGGGKTQYF
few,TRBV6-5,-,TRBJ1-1,TGTGCCAGCAGTTACTCTCGGGAAACTGAAGCTTTCTTT,CASSYSRETEAFF
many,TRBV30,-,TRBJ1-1,TGTGCCTGGACCCTGGGGGGTCCCGAAGCTTTCTTT,CAWTLGGPEAFF
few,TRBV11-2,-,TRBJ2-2,TGTGCCAGCAGCTTAGCGTTTGGGGGCACCGGGGAGCTGTTTTTT,CASSLAFGGTGELFF
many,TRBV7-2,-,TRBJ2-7,TGTGCCAGCAGCAATTACCTCGGGAGCGGCGAGCAGTACTTC,CASSNYLGSGEQYF
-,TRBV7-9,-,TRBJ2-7,TGTGCCAGCAGCGGAATACGCGAGCAGTACTTC,CASSGIREQYF
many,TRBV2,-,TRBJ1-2,TGTGCCAGCAGTGAGGAGGGGGGCTACACCTTC,CASSEEGGYTF
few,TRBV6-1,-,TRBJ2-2,TGTGCCAGCAGTGTTACCGGGAACACCGGGGAGCTGTTTTTT,CASSVTGNTGELFF
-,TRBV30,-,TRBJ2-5,TGTGCCTGGAGTGTAAGGTTCCAAGAGACCCAGTACTTC,CAWSVRFQETQYF
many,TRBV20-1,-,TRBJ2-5,TGCAGTGCTAGAGAGGAGAGGGGACTGCTCCAAGAGACCCAGTACTTC,CSAREERGLLQETQYF
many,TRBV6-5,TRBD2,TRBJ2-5,TGTGCCAGCAGTTACTTGGGACTACCGAAAGAGACCCAGTACTTC,CASSYLGLPKETQYF
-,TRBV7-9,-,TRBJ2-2,TGTGCCAGCAGCCCATACGGGGCAGACACCGGGGAGCTGTTTTTT,CASSPYGADTGELFF
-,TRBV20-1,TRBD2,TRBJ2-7,TGCAGTGCTAGGGAATCCGGGACTAGTTTTGGCGAGCAGTACTTC,CSARESGTSFGEQYF
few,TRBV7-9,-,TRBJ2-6,TGTGCCAGCAGCCCGGTACGGGTCCATGGAGGTTCTGGGGCCAACGTCCTGACTTTC,CASSPVRVHGGSGANVLTF
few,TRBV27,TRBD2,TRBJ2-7,TGTGCCAGCAGTGGAATCGGGACTAGCGGGATTGGCGAGCAGTACTTC,CASSGIGTSGIGEQYF
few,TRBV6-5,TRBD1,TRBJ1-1,TGTGCCAGCAGTTACCAGCTGGGACAGGGGAACACTGAAGCTTTCTTT,CASSYQLGQGNTEAFF
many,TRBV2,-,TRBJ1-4,TGTGCCAGCAGGCCCGGACAGACAACTAATGAAAAACTGTTTTTT,CASRPGQTTNEKLFF
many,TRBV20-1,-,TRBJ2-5,TGCAGTGCTAGAGATCTGGGCCAAGAGACCCAGTACTTC,CSARDLGQETQYF
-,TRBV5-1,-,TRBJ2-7,TGCGCCAGCAGCTTGGACGACGGGACCTACGAGCAGTACTTC,CASSLDDGTYEQYF
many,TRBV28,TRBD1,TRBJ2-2,TGTGCCAGCAGTTCTCCGGGACAGGCGAACACCGGGGAGCTGTTTTTT,CASSSPGQANTGELFF